The 20 T cell receptor beta chains below were found in one sample sequenced in a study of T cell responses to AZD1222 COVID-19 vaccine. Here immunoSEQ multiplex PCR was the method, and the copy in TCRdb shows in-frame clones only, minus some. This sample has 100,000 to 150,000 clones, with around 86% found just once. The sample in question was peripheral blood, obtained on day 0 of AZD1222 vaccination. The receptor set was obtained from an adult in good health.

This chain links TRBV5-1 with TRBJ1-3; D remains unclear. CDR1 and CDR2 from the germline V gene are SGHRS and YFSETQ. The CDR3 runs to 15 residues. The V and J ends lost 1 base and 1 base respectively, with 9 bases between them. The CDR3 region has the DNA TGCGCCAGCAGCTTGTGGCAAGGGTCTGGAAACACCATATATTTT. Encoded protein: CASSLWQGSGNTIYF.

The chain links TRBV5-1 to TRBJ1-2, with 7 bases matching TRBD1. Germline-derived CDR1 and CDR2 are SGHRS and YFSETQ. V lost 3 bases and J lost 8; bases outside the gene matches: 13. The CDR3 is 15 residues long. CDR3 protein: CASSSGLDRTRGYTF. In DNA form, the CDR3 reads TGCGCCAGCAGCTCGGGATTGGACAGGACGAGGGGCTACACCTTC. The full variable domain, its missing parts supplied by reference TRBV5-1 and TRBJ1-2, is KAGVTQTPRYLIKTRGQQVTLSCSPISGHRSVSWYQQTPGQGLQFLFEYFSETQRNKGNFPGRFSGRQFSNSRSEMNVSTLELGDSALYLCASSSGLDRTRGYTFGSGTRLTVV.

This chain uses TRBV14 with TRBJ1-4; D ambiguous. This CDR3 spans 15 amino acids. Trimming took off 4 bases at V and 7 bases at J, with 16 bases between the two ends. Per germline, CDR1 SGHDN and CDR2 FVKESK. CDR3: CASSPTWVRGEKLFF. CDR3 nucleotides: TGTGCCAGCAGCCCTACGTGGGTACGAGGTGAAAAACTGTTTTTT.

The chain recombines TRBV7-8 with TRBJ2-7, with D perhaps matching TRBD1 or TRBD2 (6 bases each). Trimming took off 6 bases at V and 3 bases at J, with 18 bases between the two ends. The CDR3 totals 15 residues. Germline lookup yields CDR1 SGHVS and CDR2 FQNEAQ. The CDR3 sequence: CASSSGGGGGYEQYF. CDR3 nucleotide sequence: TGTGCCAGCAGTTCTGGGGGCGGAGGGGGCTACGAGCAGTACTTC.

The chain uses TRBV2 and TRBJ1-2; 9 bases align to TRBD1. CDR1 and CDR2 (germline): SNHLY, FYNNEI. The V gene end was trimmed by 10 bases and the J gene end by 7 bases; junction bases not matched to a gene: 10. The CDR3 is 13 amino acids. CDR3 DNA: TGTGCCAACCAGGTGGGGACAGGGTTTGGCTACACCTTC. This encodes CANQVGTGFGYTF. The full variable domain, completed using reference TRBV2 and TRBJ1-2, is EPEVTQTPSHQVTQMGQEVILRCVPISNHLYFYWYRQILGQKVEFLVSFYNNEISEKSEIFDDQFSVERPDGSNFTLKIRSTKLEDSAMYFCANQVGTGFGYTFGSGTRLTVV.

V gene TRBV5-1 combines with J gene TRBJ2-3, with TRBD2 matching 10 bases. V lost 5 bases and J lost 2; bases outside the gene matches: 5. The CDR3 loop spans 15 amino acids. Germline V gene data show CDR1 as SGHRS and CDR2 as YFSETQ. This CDR3 is CASSLSGGATDTQYF. CDR3 sequence (DNA): TGCGCCAGCAGTTTAAGCGGGGGGGCCACAGATACGCAGTATTTT.

This rearrangement joins TRBV5-1 to TRBJ2-7; 10 bases fit TRBD1. V shed 4 bases and J 0 bases; nucleotides not matched to a gene: 4. The CDR3 has 15 residues. Germline V CDR1 and CDR2: SGHRS, YFSETQ. The CDR3 bases are TGCGCCAGCAGCCCGGGACAGGGGAGCTCCTACGAGCAGTACTTC. It is translated as CASSPGQGSSYEQYF.

The chain is built from TRBV6-2 or TRBV6-3 and TRBJ1-1; 10 bases map to TRBD1. This CDR3 has 15 residues. V shed 0 bases, J shed 5 bases, and the junction held 3 bases outside the gene matches. The germline V gene has CDR1 MNHEY and CDR2 SVGEGT. Here the CDR3 DNA reads TGTGCCAGCAGTTACTCGCGGACAGGGGGGACTGAAGCTTTCTTT. Translated: CASSYSRTGGTEAFF.

For this clone: The same CDR3 arises from other DNA sequences in this sample as well. The chain has TRBV20-1 and TRBJ1-5, with TRBD1 as a possible D gene (5 bases). The CDR3 length is 10 residues. V was clipped by 6 bases and J by 6 bases, with 6 bases between them. In germline, CDR1 is DFQATT, CDR2 SNEGSKA (reference sequence). In nucleotides, the CDR3 is TGCAGTGCGGGGGGTCAGCCCCAGCATTTT. It yields the protein CSAGGQPQHF.

V gene TRBV4-2 combines with J gene TRBJ2-7; unclear D gene. The CDR3 extends over 15 amino acids. V was trimmed by 4 bases and J by 4 bases, leaving 17 bases between them. Germline CDR1 and CDR2: LGHNA and YNFKEQ. The CDR3 DNA reads TGTGCCAGCAGCCGGCTCCACTCGATAGAGTACGAGCAGTACTTC. Its protein is CASSRLHSIEYEQYF.

The genes are TRBV29-1 and TRBJ1-2; D not certain. Germline CDR1 is SQVTM and CDR2 is ANQGSEA. V lost 4 bases and J lost 5, with 2 bases in between. The CDR3 is 9 residues long. The CDR3 sequence: CSVGYGYTF. CDR3 DNA sequence: TGCAGCGTTGGGTATGGCTACACCTTC.

This chain connects TRBV3-1 (or the pseudogene TRBV3-2) to TRBJ2-4; 7 nucleotides match TRBD2. CDR1 LGHDT and CDR2 YNNKEL come from the germline V gene (reference sequence). V shed 1 base and J 9 bases; nucleotides not matched to a gene: 3. This CDR3 has 13 amino acids. This CDR3 reads CASSQVGGTIQYF. DNA for the CDR3: TGTGCCAGCAGCCAAGTGGGGGGGACCATTCAGTACTTC.

This rearrangement joins TRBV7-9 to TRBJ2-3, with 8 bases that match TRBD2. With V trimmed by 6 bases and J by 6 bases, 5 bases remained unmatched. This CDR3 contains 13 residues. Germline V gene sequence: CDR1 SEHNR, CDR2 FQNEAQ (reference sequence). CDR3 sequence reads: CASRLAAGDTQYF. For the CDR3, the DNA is TGTGCCAGCAGACTAGCGGCCGGGGATACGCAGTATTTT.

This chain joins TRBV19 and TRBJ1-5, with TRBD1 matching 8 bases. The CDR3 contains 15 residues. V trimming: 7 bases; J trimming: 6 bases; junction bases outside the gene matches: 11. From germline, CDR1 is LNHDA and CDR2 SQIVND (reference sequence). CDR3 in DNA: TGTGCCAGTACCCCGGTCAGGGGGCTGGGTCAGCCCCAGCATTTT. It is translated as CASTPVRGLGQPQHF. Full variable domain (outside the CDR3, taken from reference TRBV19 and TRBJ1-5): DGGITQSPKYLFRKEGQNVTLSCEQNLNHDAMYWYRQDPGQGLRLIYYSQIVNDFQKGDIAEGYSVSREKKESFPLTVTSAQKNPTAFYLCASTPVRGLGQPQHFGDGTRLSIL.

The V call is TRBV4-2, the J call TRBJ1-5; 8 nucleotides line up with TRBD1. The CDR3 is 14 residues long. J lost 4 bases, V lost 3 bases, and 2 bases had no gene match. Germline V CDR1 and CDR2: LGHNA, YNFKEQ. The DNA for the CDR3 is TGTGCCAGCAGCCAGACAGGGGTGAATCAGCCCCAGCATTTT. It encodes CASSQTGVNQPQHF.

This chain uses TRBV19 with TRBJ2-3, with 7 positions matching TRBD2. J was trimmed by 5 bases and V by 3 bases; bases with no gene match: 2. The CDR3 is 13 residues long. CDR1 is LNHDA and CDR2 is SQIVND in the germline V gene (reference sequence). The CDR3 DNA is TGTGCCAGTAGTATGGGGGGGTTAGATACGCAGTATTTT. It encodes CASSMGGLDTQYF.

The chain is built from TRBV4-3 and TRBJ1-2; no firm D call. CDR3 length: 13 amino acids. Looked up from germline, CDR1 is LGHNA and CDR2 is YSLEER. Between the trimmed V and J ends, which lost 3 bases and 2 bases, there was a span of 7 bases. CDR3 amino acids: CASSQGLNYGYTF. DNA for the CDR3: TGCGCCAGCAGCCAGGGGTTAAACTATGGCTACACCTTC.

V is TRBV9 and J is TRBJ2-5, with a weak D call TRBD2 (6 bases). V lost 4 bases to trimming and J lost 2 bases, with 6 bases between them. Germline CDR1 is SGDLS and CDR2 is YYNGEE. The CDR3 spans 12 residues. The CDR3 region is CASSRGQETQYF. The CDR3 DNA reads as TGTGCCAGCAGCCGGGGGCAAGAGACCCAGTACTTC.

The chain joins TRBV6-5 to TRBJ1-1; 10 bases match TRBD1. Germline trimming cut 6 bases from V and 11 bases from J; bases unmatched to any gene: 15. The germline CDR1 and CDR2 sequences are MNHEY and SVGAGI. The CDR3 sequence is 15 residues long. CDR3 nucleotides: TGTGCCAGCAGACAACATAGCGGGACAGGGGAGCCGGCTTTCTTT. It yields the protein CASRQHSGTGEPAFF.

The genes are TRBV4-2 and TRBJ2-5, with a possible D match to TRBD2 (6 bases). The V end lost 4 bases, the J end lost 1 base, and 13 bases lay between the germline ends. This CDR3 region has 15 residues. The germline CDR1 and CDR2 sequences are LGHNA and YNFKEQ. The DNA for the CDR3 is TGTGCCAGCAGCCTCCAGGGAGGCGGCCAAGAGACCCAGTACTTC. Its protein product is CASSLQGGGQETQYF.